This T cell receptor (beta chain) was observed in a study of T cell repertoires and HLA-DP antigens. Turning to the study itself: Alloreactive CD4+ T cells targeted HLA-DP on transduced HeLa. Sorted CD137+CD4+ samples averaged roughly 210 ng DNA; pre-culture CD4+ samples, 1,200 ng.

Primers targeted 54 TRBV and 13 TRBJ segments. Assay: immunoSEQ multiplex PCR; the TCRdb copy retains only in-frame clones and omits some. In the table there are approximately 400 clones, 55% to 75% of which are singletons. The length of the CDR3 is 13 residues. V was clipped by 5 bases and J by 7 bases, with 14 bases between them. In germline, CDR1 is SGHTA, CDR2 FQGNSA. Label corresponds to: CD137+ CD4 T cells sorted after culture with HeLa expressing allogeneic HLA-DP. Stimulation used HeLa cells expressing transduced HLA-DPA1/DPB1, HLA-DM, invariant chain and CD80. HeLa cells expressing allogeneic DPB1 restimulated the approximately 15-day-expanded CD4+ cells for approximately 24 h.

This rearrangement joins TRBV7-2 to TRBJ2-5; the D is unclear. The sample consisted of alloreactive CD137+ CD4+ T cells from cultured PBMCs. Subset specified: CD137+ CD4+ cells sorted after around 24 h restimulation with the allogeneic HLA-DP-expressing HeLa cells. This TCR came from a man aged 50 or older in good health and CMV-seronegative. The CDR3 reads CASSQGPTGTQYF. Written as DNA, the CDR3 is TGTGCCAGCAGCCAAGGGCCGACGGGGACCCAGTACTTC.